One and the same sample provided the 8 T cell receptor beta chains below, sequenced in a study of blood T cell repertoires in COVID-19. Profiling relied on immunoSEQ multiplex PCR, and the TCRdb table lists in-frame clones only, not all of them. The profile shows about 410,000 clones, 75% to 90% of them singletons. What was sequenced was peripheral blood. The receptors here all came from a woman between 40 and 50 years old with COVID-19, enrolled during active disease.

The rearrangement links TRBV29-1 to TRBJ2-5, with 13 bases aligning to TRBD2. The germline gives CDR1 SQVTM, CDR2 ANQGSEA. V was clipped by 7 bases and J by 5 bases; unmatched bases: 7. This CDR3 spans 14 amino acids. The CDR3 DNA reads TGCAGCGAATCGGTGACTAGCGGGGGGGAGACCCAGTACTTC. It is translated as CSESVTSGGETQYF.

The chain is built from TRBV9 and TRBJ1-6, with 7 bases lining up with TRBD1. The V gene's germline CDR1 is SGDLS and CDR2 YYNGEE. Trimming cost V 4 bases and J 3 bases; bases outside gene matches: 7. This CDR3 region has 16 residues. The CDR3, as DNA: TGTGCCAGCAGCACACAGACAGGGAACTATAATTCACCCCTCCACTTT. This translates into CASSTQTGNYNSPLHF.

In this sample, this clone turned up a few times. The chain has TRBV3-1 (or the pseudogene TRBV3-2) and TRBJ1-3, with TRBD1 matching 7 bases. This CDR3 is built from 15 residues. The V segment lost 4 bases and the J segment 0 bases; nucleotides outside the gene matches: 3. Germline V gives CDR1 LGHDT, CDR2 YNNKEL (reference sequence). In DNA form, the CDR3 reads TGTGCCAGCAGCCTACGACAGGGCTCTGGAAACACCATATATTTT. This sequence encodes CASSLRQGSGNTIYF.

This rearrangement joins TRBV28 to TRBJ1-1, with TRBD1 identical over 7 bases. Germline V gene data show CDR1 as MDHEN and CDR2 as SYDVKM. CDR3 size: 16 residues. Trimming removed 6 bases from V and 3 bases from J; junction bases left unmatched: 13. CDR3 sequence (DNA): TGTGCCAGCAGAATTTTAGGGACAGCGGGTGACACTGAAGCTTTCTTT. Protein: CASRILGTAGDTEAFF.

This clone was detected a few times. The chain joins TRBV29-1 to TRBJ1-1; D uncertain. This CDR3 spans 14 amino acids. From germline, CDR1 is SQVTM and CDR2 ANQGSEA. Trimming cost V 2 bases and J 1 base, with 11 bases left between them. This chain's CDR3 is CSVEYAGRNTEAFF. CDR3 coding DNA: TGCAGCGTTGAATATGCAGGTCGGAACACTGAAGCTTTCTTT.

This clone has only a few counts. The J gene is TRBJ2-1, the V gene TRBV10-3; 7 nucleotides match TRBD2. Germline lookup yields CDR1 ENHRY and CDR2 SYGVKD. V shed 4 bases, J shed 3 bases, and the junction held 6 bases outside the gene matches. CDR3 size: 15 residues. In nucleotides, the CDR3 is TGTGCCATCAGTGTTTCTAGCGGACTCTACAATGAGCAGTTCTTC. Its translation is CAISVSSGLYNEQFF.

This chain joins TRBV4-2 and TRBJ1-1, with D possibly TRBD1 on 5 matching bases. The CDR3 sequence is 14 residues long. From germline, CDR1 is LGHNA and CDR2 YNFKEQ. The V gene lost 4 bases and the J gene lost 4 bases, with 13 bases spanning the gap. CDR3 coding DNA: TGTGCCAGCAGCCTTGGGGGGAGTATCACTGAAGCTTTCTTT. Protein product: CASSLGGSITEAFF.

In this sample, this clone turned up once. CDR3 sequence reads: CASSESSPSGNYNEQFF. In DNA, the CDR3 is TGTGCCAGCAGTGAATCGTCCCCTAGCGGGAATTACAATGAGCAGTTCTTC. This chain joins TRBV25-1 and TRBJ2-1, with 9 bases aligning to TRBD2. Germline V gene lookup returns CDR1 MGHDK and CDR2 SYGVNS. This CDR3 has 17 residues. V shed 1 base and J 4 bases; nucleotides not matched to a gene: 8.